This entry is about one T cell receptor beta chain. Its target is not known. Amplification of TCR beta CDR3 regions used RNA transcripts. Second-round multiplex PCR came after first-round RT-PCR with HTBI primers. TCRdb reprocessed the multiplex PCR reads via MiXCR and lists one record per CDR3 protein. The sample has hundreds of thousands of distinct CDR3 sequences; around an eighth are singletons. V was cut by 5 bases and J by 6 bases, with 10 bases left in between. The CDR3 has 11 residues. Germline assignment: CDR1 GTSNPN and CDR2 SVGIG (reference sequence). This record comes from a study of Graves' ophthalmopathy and Graves' hyperthyroidism. All donors with ophthalmopathy were recorded as having moderate-to-severe activity, CAS ≥3, NOSPECS ≥4 and a duration under 3 months. PBMCs were obtained from 8 to 10 ml of fresh peripheral blood. Findings and caveats of the study: The model flagged ophthalmopathy progression at roughly 64% sensitivity and around 72% specificity. The authors also found most expanded thyroid clonotypes above 0.001 frequency in blood.

The source material was blood. The rearrangement links TRBV30 to TRBJ1-1; D gene uncertain. The sequence came from a woman aged 25 to 39 with Graves' ophthalmopathy. CDR3 residues: CAWRPGAEAFF. The CDR3 DNA reads as TGTGCCTGGCGCCCTGGCGCTGAAGCTTTCTTT.